A selection of T cell receptor beta chains follows, all from one sample in a study of cytomegalovirus exposure and HLA in healthy donors. The repertoire was sequenced with immunoSEQ multiplex PCR; TCRdb's copy has only in-frame clones and lacks some. The sample shows approximately 180,000 clones, roughly 80% of them seen only once. Input material: PBMCs. These receptors were obtained from a woman aged 18-29 years in good health and CMV-seropositive. CDR3s include the opening cysteine and the closing phenylalanine or tryptophan. A D gene is named only where the DNA matches it firmly. Where a row states a size, it is once, few, many or the class of an expanded clone; other rows omit it.

j_call clone_size v_call d_call cdr3_nt cdr3_aa
TRBJ1-5 - TRBV6-5 - TGTGCCAGCAGCAGGGTTAGCAATCAGCCCCAGCATTTT CASSRVSNQPQHF
TRBJ2-7 - TRBV23-1 - TGCGCCAGCAGTCAGAACACCCATCGGGACACAACCTACGAGCAGTACTTC CASSQNTHRDTTYEQYF
TRBJ2-7 - TRBV7-9 TRBD1 TGTGCCACCCAACCGGGACAGGGGGGGCGCGAGCAGTACTTC CATQPGQGGREQYF
TRBJ2-3 few TRBV7-2 TRBD1 TGTGCCAGCAGCTCGAGACAGGGAAGCACAGATACGCAGTATTTT CASSSRQGSTDTQYF
TRBJ2-5 - TRBV2 - TGTGCCAGCAGTGTACAGGGAGATGGAGCGGAGACCCAGTACTTC CASSVQGDGAETQYF
TRBJ1-1 - TRBV19 - TGTGCCAGTAGTGGGACTGTGAACACTGAAGCTTTCTTT CASSGTVNTEAFF
TRBJ2-5 - TRBV29-1 TRBD2 TGCAGCGGAATAGCGGGTACCGAGCAAGAGACCCAGTACTTC CSGIAGTEQETQYF
TRBJ1-5 - TRBV19 TRBD1 TGTGCCAGTAGTATACCCGGGACAGGGACTCCGTCTGGCAATCAGCCCCAGCATTTT CASSIPGTGTPSGNQPQHF
TRBJ2-7 - TRBV5-1 - TGCGCCAGCAGCTTAGGGGTTAGGGGGAGCTCCTACGAGCAGTACTTC CASSLGVRGSSYEQYF
TRBJ1-5 once TRBV5-1 TRBD1 TGCGCCAGCAGCGCGGGACAGGAGGGTCAGCCCCAGCATTTT CASSAGQEGQPQHF
TRBJ2-5 once TRBV20-1 - TGCAGTGCCCGGGAAGTGGCGACCCAGTACTTC CSAREVATQYF
TRBJ2-3 - TRBV5-4 - TGTGCCAGCAGCTTGCCGGGTCCGACAGATACGCAGTATTTT CASSLPGPTDTQYF
TRBJ2-7 - TRBV27 - TGTGCCAGCAGTCCGAGACTGGGCTACGAGCAGTACTTC CASSPRLGYEQYF
TRBJ2-7 - TRBV21-1 - TGTGCCAGCAGCAAAGAGGGACAGTGGCTCGGCGAGCAGTACTTC CASSKEGQWLGEQYF
TRBJ2-7 few TRBV29-1 TRBD1 TGCAGCGTAACCGGGACAGGGGCCTACGAGCAGTACTTC CSVTGTGAYEQYF
TRBJ1-6 - TRBV25-1 - TGTGCCAGCAGTGAGTGGGAGGGAGGCGGTTCACCCCTCCACTTT CASSEWEGGGSPLHF
TRBJ1-1 - TRBV11-1 - TGTGCCAGCAGCTTAGAGAGGACAGCCCTTAACACTGAAGCTTTCTTT CASSLERTALNTEAFF
TRBJ1-3 - TRBV11-2 - TGTGCCAGCAGCGTAGGGGACACTGGAAACACCATATATTTT CASSVGDTGNTIYF
TRBJ1-2 - TRBV2 - TGTGCCAGCATTAGATGGTATGGCTACACCTTC CASIRWYGYTF
TRBJ2-5 - TRBV15 - TGTGCCACCAGCAGAGATTACGGGCAGGGACAAGAGACCCAGTACTTC CATSRDYGQGQETQYF
TRBJ1-1 - TRBV4-1 - TGCGCCAGCAGCCAAGTTCGTCTCTCAGTGAGGGCTTTCTTT CASSQVRLSVRAFF
TRBJ1-4 - TRBV19 - TGTGCCAGTAGTATCGTATCGGCGCGGATTCCGGGTGAAAAACTGTTTTTT CASSIVSARIPGEKLFF
TRBJ1-1 - TRBV27 TRBD1 TGTGCCAGCCCCAAGACAGGGGGGAACACTGAAGCTTTCTTT CASPKTGGNTEAFF
TRBJ1-4 once TRBV19 TRBD1 TGTGCCAGTAACACCGGGACAGGCGGAGAAAAACTGTTTTTT CASNTGTGGEKLFF
TRBJ1-2 - TRBV18 - TGTGCCAGCTCACCGACAGCTAACTATGGCTACACCTTC CASSPTANYGYTF
TRBJ1-6 - TRBV19 TRBD1 TGTGCCAGTAGTAGAACAGGGGATAATTCACCCCTCCACTTT CASSRTGDNSPLHF
TRBJ2-4 once TRBV28 - TGTGCCAGCAGTTTATCAGGGGTTGGCAAAAACATTCAGTACTTC CASSLSGVGKNIQYF
TRBJ2-1 once TRBV7-2 - TGTGCCAGCAGCGGGGGCGACTTCGGTGAGCAGTTCTTC CASSGGDFGEQFF
TRBJ1-4 few TRBV5-4 TRBD1 TGTGCCAGCAGGATACCGGGACAGAATGAAAAACTGTTTTTT CASRIPGQNEKLFF
TRBJ1-5 few TRBV9 TRBD1 TGTGCCAGCAGCGTAAAGGGACAGGGGGCGTCAGAAAGTCAGCCCCAGCATTTT CASSVKGQGASESQPQHF
TRBJ2-3 - TRBV7-6 TRBD1 TGTGCCAGCAGCTTGGGGACAGGGTACTCGGATACGCAGTATTTT CASSLGTGYSDTQYF
TRBJ2-7 - TRBV28 TRBD1 TGTGCCAGCAGCCGACAGGGGTACTACGAGCAGTACTTC CASSRQGYYEQYF
TRBJ2-1 - TRBV11-3 - TGTGCCAGCAGCTTAGGAGTTTTTAATGAGCAGTTCTTC CASSLGVFNEQFF
TRBJ2-7 - TRBV6-6 TRBD1 TGTGCCAGCAGTAAGAAGGGGACAGCCCCATACGAGCAGTACTTC CASSKKGTAPYEQYF
TRBJ1-3 - TRBV4-2 TRBD1 TGTGCCAGCAGCCAGGGTGGACAGGGAGGAAACACCATATATTTT CASSQGGQGGNTIYF
TRBJ1-1 - TRBV6-5 TRBD1 TGTGCCAGCAGCCGACAGGGGACTGAAGCTTTCTTT CASSRQGTEAFF
TRBJ1-2 - TRBV7-2 - TGTGCCAGCAGCTTAAAACACAGGGTAAATGGCTACACCTTC CASSLKHRVNGYTF
TRBJ1-2 - TRBV25-1 - TGTGCCAGCAGTGAACCCCAGGGCACTAATGGCTACACCTTC CASSEPQGTNGYTF
TRBJ2-5 - TRBV27 TRBD1 TGTGCCAGCAGTTTAGCGACAGGGTTCAGAGGGAATTATAGCCAAGAGACCCAGTACTTC CASSLATGFRGNYSQETQYF
TRBJ2-3 - TRBV29-1 - TGCAGCGTTGGTAGGGGGGGACGAGATACGCAGTATTTT CSVGRGGRDTQYF
TRBJ1-2 - TRBV10-3 - TGTGCCATCGGTGACCCGGGCTATGGCTACACCTTC CAIGDPGYGYTF
TRBJ2-1 - TRBV12-5 TRBD1 TGTGCTAGTGGTTTGGTAACTGGACAGGGGTACAATGAGCAGTTCTTC CASGLVTGQGYNEQFF